A single sample is the source of the 21 T cell receptor beta chains below, sequenced in a study of cytomegalovirus exposure and HLA in healthy donors. Generated by immunoSEQ multiplex PCR, the TCRdb table keeps only in-frame clones and is missing some. The sample yields about 50,000 clones, 93% seen once. Sequenced input: PBMCs. The source is a woman younger than 35 in good health and CMV-seropositive.

The rearrangement uses TRBV6-1 and TRBJ1-2; 9 bases match TRBD1. Germline V gene sequence: CDR1 MNHNS, CDR2 SASEGT. V lost 2 bases, J lost 4 bases, and 8 bases stayed unmatched. The CDR3 runs to 16 residues. CDR3: CASSEWGETGGYGYTF. Here the CDR3 DNA reads TGTGCCAGCAGTGAATGGGGCGAGACAGGGGGCTATGGCTACACCTTC.

The chain links TRBV7-6 to TRBJ2-1; D possibly corresponds to TRBD1 (5 bases). V lost 0 bases and J lost 4, with 10 bases in between. The CDR3 covers 15 residues. From germline, CDR1 is SGHVS and CDR2 FNYEAQ. CDR3 coding DNA: TGTGCCAGCAGCTTAGCAGGGGTGGGATACAATGAGCAGTTCTTC. It encodes CASSLAGVGYNEQFF.

The rearrangement links TRBV6-1 to TRBJ1-3, with unresolved D. Germline V gene data show CDR1 as MNHNS and CDR2 as SASEGT. V was cut by 6 bases and J by 4 bases, with 16 bases left in between. This CDR3 comprises 15 residues. The CDR3 loop reads CASRRAGEAGNTIYF. CDR3 in DNA: TGTGCCAGCAGGAGGGCGGGCGAGGCCGGAAACACCATATATTTT.

The chain is built from TRBV19 and TRBJ1-4; possible D gene TRBD1, 6 bases. Germline values: CDR1 LNHDA, CDR2 SQIVND (reference sequence). V shed 5 bases and J shed 5 bases, with 9 bases lying between them. This CDR3 comprises 13 residues. CDR3 in DNA: TGTGCCAGTAGTCCGACAGGCAATGAAAAACTGTTTTTT. Amino acid sequence: CASSPTGNEKLFF.

This chain uses TRBV9 with TRBJ2-2; the D is unclear. CDR1 and CDR2 (germline): SGDLS, YYNGEE. The CDR3 loop spans 14 amino acids. The V gene lost 7 bases and the J gene lost 5 bases, with 15 bases spanning the gap. The CDR3 reads CASAGSIPTGELFF. CDR3 sequence (DNA): TGTGCCAGCGCCGGGTCAATTCCTACCGGGGAGCTGTTTTTT.

V gene TRBV4-3 combines with J gene TRBJ2-6, with TRBD2 as a possible D gene (5 bases). Germline lookup yields CDR1 LGHNA and CDR2 YSLEER. Trimming left V 3 bases short and J 0 bases short, with 9 bases between. This CDR3 contains 16 residues. The CDR3 DNA reads as TGCGCCAGCAGCCACGTCAGCGGCTCTGGGGCCAACGTCCTGACTTTC. This encodes CASSHVSGSGANVLTF.

J is TRBJ2-6 and V is TRBV18; TRBD1 might be the D (5 bases). Germline V gives CDR1 KGHSH, CDR2 LQKENI. With 3 bases removed from V and 0 bases from J, the gap between germline ends came to 9 bases. The CDR3 is made up of 16 amino acids. The CDR3 DNA is TGTGCCAGCTCACCTTTAGACAGCTCTGGGGCCAACGTCCTGACTTTC. Protein product: CASSPLDSSGANVLTF.

This chain joins TRBV6-5 and TRBJ2-7, with D perhaps matching TRBD2 (5 bases). The length of the CDR3 is 14 residues. V lost 7 bases and J lost 2, with 15 bases in between. Germline V gene lookup returns CDR1 MNHEY and CDR2 SVGAGI. The CDR3 DNA sequence: TGTGCCAGCACCTCAAGGGAGCCCCCCTACGAGCAGTACTTC. It translates to CASTSREPPYEQYF.

This chain joins TRBV2 and TRBJ2-2, with 9 bases lining up with TRBD1. V shed 6 bases, J shed 6 bases, and the junction held 8 bases outside the gene matches. The germline gives CDR1 SNHLY, CDR2 FYNNEI. This CDR3 contains 15 residues. The CDR3 protein is CASRQDRGVAGELFF. The CDR3 bases are TGTGCCAGCAGACAAGACAGGGGGGTAGCCGGGGAGCTGTTTTTT.

V is TRBV6-1 and J is TRBJ2-5; perhaps TRBD2 as D (6 bases). The germline V and J ends were trimmed by 2 bases and 3 bases, with 13 bases remaining between them. CDR1 and CDR2 from the germline V gene are MNHNS and SASEGT. The CDR3 has 15 amino acids. The chain's CDR3 is CASSELWRLEETQYF. CDR3 sequence (DNA): TGTGCCAGCAGTGAATTATGGAGACTAGAAGAGACCCAGTACTTC.

This clone has just one count. The rearrangement joins TRBV7-2 to TRBJ2-3, with 10 bases fitting TRBD2. CDR3 length: 17 amino acids. Germline V gene data show CDR1 as SGHTA and CDR2 as FQGNSA. Trimming at V came to 3 bases and at J to 5 bases, leaving 11 bases not matched to a gene. CDR3 sequence (DNA): TGTGCCAGCAGCTTCACCCTAGCGGGGGAAAGTAGAGATACGCAGTATTTT. Translating gives CASSFTLAGESRDTQYF. Full variable domain (missing parts from reference TRBV7-2 and TRBJ2-3): GAGVSQSPSNKVTEKGKDVELRCDPISGHTALYWYRQSLGQGLEFLIYFQGNSAPDKSGLPSDRFSAERTGGSVSTLTIQRTQQEDSAVYLCASSFTLAGESRDTQYFGPGTRLTVL.

V and J are TRBV7-9 and TRBJ1-4; a weak D match, TRBD1 (6 bases). The CDR3 extends over 16 amino acids. The V end lost 2 bases, the J end lost 2 bases, and 12 bases lay between the germline ends. The V gene's germline CDR1 is SEHNR and CDR2 FQNEAQ (reference sequence). As DNA, the CDR3 is TGTGCCAGCAGCTTATTGGGGGCTGGGACTAATGAAAAACTGTTTTTT. Its translation: CASSLLGAGTNEKLFF.

This chain uses TRBV15 with TRBJ2-5; weak D call: TRBD1 (5 bases). The DNA end is more similar to TRBJ2-7, so the J call may be wrong. The V gene's germline CDR1 is LNHNV and CDR2 YYDKDF (reference sequence). The CDR3 contains 15 residues. CDR3: CATSRDPGNSYEQYF. DNA of the CDR3: TGTGCCACCAGCAGAGACCCAGGGAACTCCTACGAGCAGTACTTC.

This chain joins TRBV27 and TRBJ2-7; 9 bases are shared with TRBD1. CDR1 and CDR2 from the germline V gene are MNHEY and SMNVEV (reference sequence). The CDR3 loop spans 14 amino acids. V lost 5 bases, J lost 2 bases, and 4 bases stayed unmatched. This chain's CDR3 is CASSNWTGAYEQYF. The CDR3 bases are TGTGCCAGCAGTAATTGGACAGGGGCCTACGAGCAGTACTTC.

This chain joins TRBV6-1 and TRBJ1-4, with 11 bases lining up with TRBD1. Germline assignment: CDR1 MNHNS and CDR2 SASEGT. Losses at the gene ends were 5 bases for V and 10 bases for J; bases not matched to a gene: 9. The CDR3 covers 15 residues. In DNA form, the CDR3 reads TGTGCCAGCAGTTCCCAGGGACAGGGGGTTGGAAAACTGTTTTTT. Amino acid sequence: CASSSQGQGVGKLFF.

This chain joins TRBV19 and TRBJ1-6; 10 nucleotides agree with TRBD1. J gave up 10 bases and V 4 bases, and 7 bases lay outside the gene matches. The CDR3 extends over 15 amino acids. Per the germline V gene, CDR1 is LNHDA and CDR2 is SQIVND (reference sequence). The DNA for the CDR3 is TGTGCCAGTAGTAGGGGTGGGGACAGGGGATCACCCCTCCACTTT. It encodes CASSRGGDRGSPLHF.

The rearrangement links TRBV10-3 to TRBJ1-1; maybe TRBD1 (6 bases). The germline V gene has CDR1 ENHRY and CDR2 SYGVKD. The length of the CDR3 is 14 residues. Trimming removed 2 bases at V and 1 base at J, with 8 bases between. The CDR3 protein is CAISEDRTNTEAFF. CDR3 nucleotide sequence: TGTGCCATCAGTGAGGACAGGACGAACACTGAAGCTTTCTTT.

The chain carries TRBV7-8 and TRBJ2-3, with D perhaps matching TRBD1 (6 bases). Trimming removed 3 bases from V and 3 bases from J, with 16 bases in between. The CDR3 runs to 16 residues. Germline-derived CDR1 and CDR2 are SGHVS and FQNEAQ. CDR3 in DNA: TGTGCCAGCAGCTTCCAGGGGAAGTTAAGGACAGATACGCAGTATTTT. Its translation: CASSFQGKLRTDTQYF.

J is TRBJ2-1 and V is TRBV19, with 8 bases aligning to TRBD2. The V segment lost 3 bases and the J segment 7 bases; nucleotides outside the gene matches: 11. The V gene's germline CDR1 is LNHDA and CDR2 SQIVND (reference sequence). The CDR3 totals 16 residues. The CDR3 DNA follows: TGTGCCAGTAGTATCATCTCGGGGGGGCTTGCAAATGAGCAGTTCTTC. Translation gives CASSIISGGLANEQFF.

The CDR3 here is CASRKGQGNEKLFF. As DNA, the CDR3 is TGTGCCAGCAGGAAAGGACAGGGGAATGAAAAACTGTTTTTT. The chain links TRBV2 to TRBJ1-4; 9 bases are shared with TRBD1. Trimming took 6 bases from V and 5 from J; bases not matched to a gene: 4. This CDR3 is 14 amino acids long. Germline V gene sequence: CDR1 SNHLY, CDR2 FYNNEI. Drawing the rest from reference TRBV2 and TRBJ1-4, the complete variable domain is EPEVTQTPSHQVTQMGQEVILRCVPISNHLYFYWYRQILGQKVEFLVSFYNNEISEKSEIFDDQFSVERPDGSNFTLKIRSTKLEDSAMYFCASRKGQGNEKLFFGSGTQLSVL.

Only one count was recorded for this clone. The chain links TRBV15 to TRBJ1-3, with 9 positions matching TRBD1. The V gene end was trimmed by 5 bases and the J gene end by 0 bases; junction bases not matched to a gene: 11. The length of the CDR3 is 18 residues. CDR1 and CDR2 (germline): LNHNV, YYDKDF (reference sequence). CDR3 sequence: CATSEGGTGPYSGNTIYF. In nucleotides, the CDR3 is TGTGCCACCAGCGAGGGCGGGACAGGGCCTTACTCTGGAAACACCATATATTTT.